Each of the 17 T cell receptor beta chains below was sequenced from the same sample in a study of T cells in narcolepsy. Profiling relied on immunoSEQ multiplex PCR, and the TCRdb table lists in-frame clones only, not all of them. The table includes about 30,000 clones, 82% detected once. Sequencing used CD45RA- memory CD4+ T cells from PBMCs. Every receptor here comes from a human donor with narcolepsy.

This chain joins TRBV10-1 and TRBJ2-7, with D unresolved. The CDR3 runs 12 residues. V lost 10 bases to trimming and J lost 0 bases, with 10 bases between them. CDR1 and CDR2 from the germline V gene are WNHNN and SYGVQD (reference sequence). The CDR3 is CATAKSSYEQYF. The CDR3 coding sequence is TGCGCCACCGCTAAGAGCTCCTACGAGCAGTACTTC.

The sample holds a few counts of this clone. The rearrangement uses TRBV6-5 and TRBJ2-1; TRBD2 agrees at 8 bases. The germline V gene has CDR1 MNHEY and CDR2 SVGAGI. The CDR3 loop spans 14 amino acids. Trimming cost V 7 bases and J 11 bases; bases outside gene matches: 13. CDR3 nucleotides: TGTGCCAGCACAAGGATTGCGGGAGGTATGAAGCAGTTCTTC. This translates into CASTRIAGGMKQFF.

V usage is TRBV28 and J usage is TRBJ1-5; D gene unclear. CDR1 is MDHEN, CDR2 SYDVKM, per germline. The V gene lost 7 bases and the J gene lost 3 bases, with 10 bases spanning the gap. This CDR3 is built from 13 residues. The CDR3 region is CASTGQPNQPQHF. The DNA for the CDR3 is TGTGCCAGCACCGGCCAGCCCAATCAGCCCCAGCATTTT.

The CDR3 loop reads CAWRDRGLYYEQYF. The CDR3 DNA reads TGTGCCTGGAGGGACAGGGGGCTTTACTACGAGCAGTACTTC. This chain connects TRBV30 to TRBJ2-7, with 11 positions matching TRBD1. Per the germline V gene, CDR1 is GTSNPN and CDR2 is SVGIG (reference sequence). The CDR3 sequence is 14 residues long. Germline trimming cut 3 bases from V and 3 bases from J; bases unmatched to any gene: 4.

CDR3 loop: CASSEKATGTEAFF. As DNA, the CDR3 is TGTGCCAGCAGTGAGAAGGCCACCGGCACTGAAGCTTTCTTT. The chain uses TRBV2 and TRBJ1-1; D gene ambiguous. With 3 bases removed from V and 4 bases from J, the gap between germline ends came to 12 bases. CDR1 is SNHLY, CDR2 FYNNEI, per germline. CDR3 size: 14 residues.

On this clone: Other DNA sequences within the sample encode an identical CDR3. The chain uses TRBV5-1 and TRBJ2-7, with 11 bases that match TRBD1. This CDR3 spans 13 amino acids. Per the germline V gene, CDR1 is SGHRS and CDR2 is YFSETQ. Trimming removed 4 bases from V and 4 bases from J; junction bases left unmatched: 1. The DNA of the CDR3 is TGCGCCAGCAGCCGGGACAGGGGGTACGAGCAGTACTTC. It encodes CASSRDRGYEQYF.

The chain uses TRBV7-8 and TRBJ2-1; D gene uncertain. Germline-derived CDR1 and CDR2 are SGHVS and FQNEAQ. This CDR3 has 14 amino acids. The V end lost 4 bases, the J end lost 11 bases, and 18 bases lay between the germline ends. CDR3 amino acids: CASSSLTTVTKQFF. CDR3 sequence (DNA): TGTGCCAGCAGCTCGTTAACAACCGTAACAAAGCAGTTCTTC.

As DNA, the CDR3 is TGTGCCACCAGCAGAAACTGGCGAGACCAGCCCCAGCATTTT. Its protein is CATSRNWRDQPQHF. This sequence joins TRBV15 and TRBJ1-5; no clear D. The CDR3 loop spans 14 amino acids. The V gene lost 2 bases and the J gene lost 7 bases, with 12 bases spanning the gap. Germline assignment: CDR1 LNHNV and CDR2 YYDKDF (reference sequence). Variable domain in full (rest from reference TRBV15 and TRBJ1-5): DAMVIQNPRYQVTQFGKPVTLSCSQTLNHNVMYWYQQKSSQAPKLLFHYYDKDFNNEADTPDNFQSRRPNTSFCFLDIRSPGLGDTAMYLCATSRNWRDQPQHFGDGTRLSIL.

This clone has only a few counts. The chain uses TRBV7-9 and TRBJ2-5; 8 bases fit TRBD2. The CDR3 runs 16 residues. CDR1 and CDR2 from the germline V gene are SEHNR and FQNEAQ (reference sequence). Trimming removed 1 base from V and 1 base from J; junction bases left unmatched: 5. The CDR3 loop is CASSLGIAGPQETQYF. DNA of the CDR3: TGTGCCAGCAGCTTAGGGATAGCGGGGCCCCAAGAGACCCAGTACTTC.

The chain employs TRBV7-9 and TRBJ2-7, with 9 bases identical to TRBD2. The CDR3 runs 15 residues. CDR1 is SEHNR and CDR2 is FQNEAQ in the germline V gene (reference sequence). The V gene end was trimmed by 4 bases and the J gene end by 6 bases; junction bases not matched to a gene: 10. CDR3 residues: CASSSPGTSPLEQYF. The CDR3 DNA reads TGTGCCAGCAGCTCCCCCGGGACTAGCCCTCTCGAGCAGTACTTC. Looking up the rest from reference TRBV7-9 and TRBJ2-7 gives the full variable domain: DTGVSQNPRHKITKRGQNVTFRCDPISEHNRLYWYRQTLGQGPEFLTYFQNEAQLEKSRLLSDRFSAERPKGSFSTLEIQRTEQGDSAMYLCASSSPGTSPLEQYFGPGTRLTVT.

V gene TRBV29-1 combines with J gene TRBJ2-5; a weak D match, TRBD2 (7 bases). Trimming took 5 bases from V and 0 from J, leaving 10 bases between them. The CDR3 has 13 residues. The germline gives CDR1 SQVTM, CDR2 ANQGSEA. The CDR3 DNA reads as TGCAGCGTTAAGGGGGGGGACCAAGAGACCCAGTACTTC. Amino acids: CSVKGGDQETQYF. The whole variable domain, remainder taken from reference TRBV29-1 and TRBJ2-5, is SAVISQKPSRDICQRGTSLTIQCQVDSQVTMMFWYRQQPGQSLTLIATANQGSEATYESGFVIDKFPISRPNLTFSTLTVSNMSPEDSSIYLCSVKGGDQETQYFGPGTRLLVL.

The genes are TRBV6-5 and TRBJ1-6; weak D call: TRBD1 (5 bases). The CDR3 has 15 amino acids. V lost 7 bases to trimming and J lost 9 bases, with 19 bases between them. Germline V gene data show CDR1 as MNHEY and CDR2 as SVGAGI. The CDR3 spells CASTRSDGATSPLHF. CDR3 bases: TGTGCCAGCACTAGATCGGACGGGGCAACTTCACCCCTCCACTTT.

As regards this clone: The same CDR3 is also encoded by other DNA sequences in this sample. CDR3 sequence (DNA): TGTGCCAGCAGCCAAGTTTTCGGACAGGGCTCCGGGGAGCTGTTTTTT. It encodes CASSQVFGQGSGELFF. J is TRBJ2-2 and V is TRBV14, with 8 bases matching TRBD1. Trimming took 1 base from V and 6 from J; bases not matched to a gene: 7. From germline, CDR1 is SGHDN and CDR2 FVKESK. The CDR3 runs 16 residues.

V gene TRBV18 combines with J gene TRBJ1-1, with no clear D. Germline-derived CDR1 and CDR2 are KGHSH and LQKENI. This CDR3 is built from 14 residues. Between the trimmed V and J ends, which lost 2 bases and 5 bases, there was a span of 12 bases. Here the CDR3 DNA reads TGTGCCAGCTCACCAACGAAGGTTACGACTGAAGCTTTCTTT. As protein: CASSPTKVTTEAFF.

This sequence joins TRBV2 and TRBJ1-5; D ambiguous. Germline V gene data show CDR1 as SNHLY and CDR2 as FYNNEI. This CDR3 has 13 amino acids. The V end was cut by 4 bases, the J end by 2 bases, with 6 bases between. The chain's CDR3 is CASSGQGNQPQHF. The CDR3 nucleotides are TGTGCCAGCAGTGGTCAAGGCAATCAGCCCCAGCATTTT.

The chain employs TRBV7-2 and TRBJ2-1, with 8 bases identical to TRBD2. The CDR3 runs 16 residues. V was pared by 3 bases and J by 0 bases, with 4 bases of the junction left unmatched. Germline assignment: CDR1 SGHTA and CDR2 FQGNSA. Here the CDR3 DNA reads TGTGCCAGCAGCTTCTCCGGGACTAGCTCCTACAATGAGCAGTTCTTC. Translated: CASSFSGTSSYNEQFF. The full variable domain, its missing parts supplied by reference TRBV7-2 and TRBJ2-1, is GAGVSQSPSNKVTEKGKDVELRCDPISGHTALYWYRQSLGQGLEFLIYFQGNSAPDKSGLPSDRFSAERTGGSVSTLTIQRTQQEDSAVYLCASSFSGTSSYNEQFFGPGTRLTVL.

CDR3 nucleotide sequence: TGTGCCAGCAGCTTACTAGGTGGGAAAGAGACCCAGTACTTC. Translation: CASSLLGGKETQYF. The V call is TRBV7-3, the J call TRBJ2-5; no clear D. The CDR3 has 14 amino acids. Trimming stripped 2 bases from V and 3 bases from J, with 10 bases between. CDR1 is SGHTA, CDR2 FQGTGA, per germline.